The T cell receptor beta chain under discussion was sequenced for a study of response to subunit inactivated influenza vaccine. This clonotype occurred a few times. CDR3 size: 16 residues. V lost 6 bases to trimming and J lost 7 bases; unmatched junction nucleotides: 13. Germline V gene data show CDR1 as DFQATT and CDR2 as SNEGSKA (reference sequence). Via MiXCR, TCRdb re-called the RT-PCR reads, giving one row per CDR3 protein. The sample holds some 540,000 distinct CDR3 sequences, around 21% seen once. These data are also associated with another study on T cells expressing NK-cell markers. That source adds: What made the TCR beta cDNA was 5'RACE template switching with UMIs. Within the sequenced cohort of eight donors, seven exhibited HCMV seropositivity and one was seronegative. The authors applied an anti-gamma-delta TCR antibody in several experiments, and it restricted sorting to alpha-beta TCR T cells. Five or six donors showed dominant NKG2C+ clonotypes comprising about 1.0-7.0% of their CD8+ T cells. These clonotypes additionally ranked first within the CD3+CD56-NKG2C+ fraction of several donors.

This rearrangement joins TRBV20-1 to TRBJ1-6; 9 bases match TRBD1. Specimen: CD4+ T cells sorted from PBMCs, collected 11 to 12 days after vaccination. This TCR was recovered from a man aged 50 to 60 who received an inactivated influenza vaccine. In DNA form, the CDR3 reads TGCAGTGCCCAAAAATCAGGACAGGGGAAGAATTCACCCCTCCACTTT. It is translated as CSAQKSGQGKNSPLHF.